What follows are 27 T cell receptor beta chains derived from one specimen sequenced in a study of T cell responses to AZD1222 COVID-19 vaccine. TCRdb's table, derived via immunoSEQ multiplex PCR, lists solely in-frame clones and lacks some. The sample contains about 110,000 clones, about 92% of which appear only once. Sequences were derived from peripheral blood, sampled 28 days after the second AZD1222 dose. These TCRs come from an adult who received the AZD1222 COVID-19 vaccine.

This clone was observed a single time. V usage is TRBV19 and J usage is TRBJ2-7, with no clear D. V lost 5 bases, J lost 4 bases, and 6 bases lay in between. Germline V gene lookup returns CDR1 LNHDA and CDR2 SQIVND (reference sequence). CDR3 size: 11 residues. Here the CDR3 reads CASSFGYEQYF. In nucleotides, the CDR3 is TGTGCCAGTAGTTTTGGGTACGAGCAGTACTTC.

V is TRBV9 and J is TRBJ1-3; D is unresolved. This CDR3 has 17 amino acids. Germline lookup yields CDR1 SGDLS and CDR2 YYNGEE. V was cut by 0 bases and J by 2 bases, with 15 bases left in between. CDR3 amino acids: CASSVDPRSSTGNTIYF. The CDR3, as DNA: TGTGCCAGCAGCGTAGACCCCCGGTCGTCCACTGGAAACACCATATATTTT.

This chain connects TRBV7-2 to TRBJ2-7; D gene unclear. Germline CDR1 is SGHTA and CDR2 is FQGNSA. The length of the CDR3 is 17 residues. V was shortened by 1 base and J by 0 bases, with 16 bases between the two germline ends. The CDR3, as DNA: TGTGCCAGCAGCTTAGGAGTAGAAGGAAAAAGCTCCTACGAGCAGTACTTC. This codes for CASSLGVEGKSSYEQYF.

This chain connects TRBV7-6 to TRBJ2-7; TRBD1 matches 8 bases. Germline V gene lookup returns CDR1 SGHVS and CDR2 FNYEAQ. The V and J ends lost 5 bases and 2 bases, in that order; junction bases with no gene match: 8. The CDR3 covers 15 residues. The CDR3 protein is CASSLTQGDPYEQYF. CDR3 DNA sequence: TGTGCCAGCAGCCTCACACAGGGGGACCCCTACGAGCAGTACTTC.

CDR3 loop: CASSLQGADEKLFF. For the CDR3, the DNA is TGTGCCAGCTCACTACAGGGGGCGGATGAAAAACTGTTTTTT. J is TRBJ1-4 and V is TRBV18; 9 bases fit TRBD1. The CDR3 runs to 14 residues. The germline V gene has CDR1 KGHSH and CDR2 LQKENI. V lost 4 bases, J lost 6 bases, and 3 bases stayed unmatched.

The J gene is TRBJ2-7, the V gene TRBV12-3 or TRBV12-4; a weak D match, TRBD1 (6 bases). There are 12 residues in the CDR3. Trimming pared 5 bases from V and 5 bases from J, leaving 10 bases between. In nucleotides, the CDR3 is TGTGCCAGCAGTCCAGGGGCAGACGAGCAGTACTTC. This translates into CASSPGADEQYF.

The chain recombines TRBV12-3 or TRBV12-4 with TRBJ2-1; D gene ambiguous. The V end was cut by 6 bases, the J end by 3 bases, with 6 bases between. There are 12 residues in the CDR3. CDR3 residues: CASSMIYNEQFF. As DNA, the CDR3 is TGTGCCAGCAGCATGATCTACAATGAGCAGTTCTTC.

This sequence joins TRBV24-1 and TRBJ2-6; D is uncertain. Trimming took off 7 bases at V and 2 bases at J, with 14 bases between the two ends. The V gene's germline CDR1 is KGHDR and CDR2 SFDVKD. This CDR3 region has 16 residues. The CDR3: CATSDRVGPGANVLTF. The DNA for the CDR3 is TGTGCCACCAGCGATCGAGTAGGGCCTGGGGCCAACGTCCTGACTTTC.

The chain joins TRBV13 to TRBJ1-3; D perhaps matches TRBD1 (6 bases). The length of the CDR3 is 14 residues. Trimming took 2 bases from V and 5 from J, leaving 10 bases between them. Germline CDR1 PRHDT, CDR2 FYEKMQ (reference sequence). This CDR3 is CASSLTGQRNTIYF. DNA for the CDR3: TGTGCCAGCAGCTTAACAGGACAGCGAAACACCATATATTTT.

This rearrangement joins TRBV29-1 to TRBJ2-5; weak D call: TRBD1 (6 bases). V gave up 0 bases and J gave up 7 bases, with 18 bases separating them. The CDR3 covers 15 residues. Germline V gene sequence: CDR1 SQVTM, CDR2 ANQGSEA. CDR3: CSVEERLGAAGTQYF. As DNA, the CDR3 is TGCAGCGTTGAAGAGAGGTTGGGGGCCGCGGGGACCCAGTACTTC.

This chain joins TRBV5-1 and TRBJ1-5, with D possibly matching TRBD1 (5 bases). Deletions cut 4 bases from V and 5 bases from J, with 10 bases between. Germline CDR1 and CDR2: SGHRS and YFSETQ. The CDR3 runs to 13 residues. This chain's CDR3 is CASSRDGDQPQHF. In DNA, the CDR3 is TGCGCCAGCAGCCGGGACGGTGATCAGCCCCAGCATTTT.

J is TRBJ1-4 and V is TRBV14; TRBD1 is a possible D gene (5 bases). The germline V gene has CDR1 SGHDN and CDR2 FVKESK. The CDR3 totals 16 residues. V was shortened by 2 bases and J by 4 bases, with 14 bases between the two germline ends. CDR3 amino acids: CASSQNAGTHNEKLFF. CDR3 DNA: TGTGCCAGCAGCCAAAACGCCGGGACCCATAATGAAAAACTGTTTTTT.

This sequence joins TRBV2 and TRBJ2-5, with 11 bases identical to TRBD2. V lost 6 bases and J lost 4; bases outside the gene matches: 7. The length of the CDR3 is 15 residues. Per germline, CDR1 SNHLY and CDR2 FYNNEI. CDR3 nucleotide sequence: TGTGCCAGCAGCCTAGCGGGGGGATCGGGAGAGACCCAGTACTTC. Amino acids: CASSLAGGSGETQYF.

The J gene is TRBJ1-2, the V gene TRBV5-5, with a tentative D call TRBD1 (6 bases). There are 15 residues in the CDR3. The germline V gene encodes CDR1 SGHKS and CDR2 YYEKEE (reference sequence). The ends were cut back, 4 bases at V and 4 bases at J, with 17 bases in the middle. The CDR3 sequence: CASSPRQERLYGYTF. For the CDR3, the DNA is TGTGCCAGCAGCCCGCGACAGGAAAGACTCTATGGCTACACCTTC.

The chain has TRBV7-2 and TRBJ2-7; D tentatively reads TRBD1 or TRBD2 (6 bases each). The CDR3 totals 13 residues. Germline loops: CDR1 SGHTA, CDR2 FQGNSA. Trimming stripped 5 bases from V and 6 bases from J, with 14 bases between. The CDR3 loop is CASSPGALGEQYF. Here the CDR3 DNA reads TGTGCCAGCAGCCCGGGGGCTCTGGGCGAGCAGTACTTC. The full variable domain, completed using reference TRBV7-2 and TRBJ2-7, is GAGVSQSPSNKVTEKGKDVELRCDPISGHTALYWYRQSLGQGLEFLIYFQGNSAPDKSGLPSDRFSAERTGGSVSTLTIQRTQQEDSAVYLCASSPGALGEQYFGPGTRLTVT.

The V and J genes are TRBV5-5 and TRBJ1-5, with D perhaps TRBD1 (5 bases). Germline-derived CDR1 and CDR2 are SGHKS and YYEKEE (reference sequence). The CDR3 has 15 residues. V lost 1 base, J lost 7 bases, and 15 bases lay in between. Written as DNA, the CDR3 is TGTGCCAGCAGCTTGTCGCCGGGGCTCGGGCAGCCCCAGCATTTT. This encodes CASSLSPGLGQPQHF.

V gene TRBV27 combines with J gene TRBJ1-5; D remains unclear. Trimming removed 4 bases at V and 4 bases at J, with 11 bases between. Germline V CDR1 and CDR2: MNHEY, SMNVEV (reference sequence). This CDR3 is built from 14 residues. The CDR3 DNA reads as TGTGCCAGCAGTTCCGAGGGTGGGAATCAGCCCCAGCATTTT. It encodes CASSSEGGNQPQHF.

CDR3 sequence (DNA): TGTGCCTGGAACAAACAGGGTCTCGATGGCTACACCTTC. Translation: CAWNKQGLDGYTF. This chain uses TRBV30 with TRBJ1-2, with D perhaps matching TRBD1 (6 bases). V was shortened by 4 bases and J by 6 bases, with 15 bases between the two germline ends. This CDR3 region has 13 residues. Germline CDR1 and CDR2: GTSNPN and SVGIG (reference sequence).

This rearrangement joins TRBV29-1 to TRBJ1-5; no firm D call. V shed 5 bases and J shed 5 bases, with 16 bases lying between them. CDR3 size: 14 residues. Per the germline V gene, CDR1 is SQVTM and CDR2 is ANQGSEA. The CDR3 spells CSVSSTSLDQPQHF. The CDR3 region has the DNA TGCAGCGTTTCTTCCACTTCGTTAGATCAGCCCCAGCATTTT. The variable domain in full, completed from reference TRBV29-1 and TRBJ1-5, reads SAVISQKPSRDICQRGTSLTIQCQVDSQVTMMFWYRQQPGQSLTLIATANQGSEATYESGFVIDKFPISRPNLTFSTLTVSNMSPEDSSIYLCSVSSTSLDQPQHFGDGTRLSIL.

V gene TRBV6-2 or TRBV6-3 combines with J gene TRBJ2-7, with 9 bases matching TRBD1. The germline V gene has CDR1 MNHEY and CDR2 SVGEGT. The CDR3 is made up of 15 amino acids. V trimming: 5 bases; J trimming: 2 bases; junction bases outside the gene matches: 7. Here the CDR3 reads CASSTWTGAPYEQYF. The DNA for the CDR3 is TGTGCCAGCAGTACCTGGACAGGGGCTCCCTACGAGCAGTACTTC.

The chain employs TRBV3-1 (or the pseudogene TRBV3-2) and TRBJ2-4; TRBD2 is a possible D gene (6 bases). V was cut by 3 bases and J by 10 bases, with 22 bases left in between. Germline values: CDR1 LGHDT, CDR2 YNNKEL (reference sequence). The CDR3 runs to 16 residues. CDR3 amino acids: CASSQTLSSAGKIQYF. The CDR3 nucleotides read TGTGCCAGCAGCCAGACGTTATCGTCCGCGGGAAAGATTCAGTACTTC.

The chain is built from TRBV25-1 and TRBJ1-4; D gene uncertain. CDR1 and CDR2 from the germline V gene are MGHDK and SYGVNS. V was cut by 2 bases and J by 0 bases, with 4 bases left in between. The CDR3 runs to 14 residues. The DNA for the CDR3 is TGTGCCAGCAGTGAAGGGACAACTAATGAAAAACTGTTTTTT. Protein product: CASSEGTTNEKLFF.

V and J are TRBV4-2 and TRBJ2-1; 10 bases fit TRBD2. Germline V gene lookup returns CDR1 LGHNA and CDR2 YNFKEQ. The CDR3 runs to 16 residues. With 0 bases clipped from V and 2 bases from J, the junction kept 1 base outside the gene matches. CDR3 protein: CASSQESGGAYNEQFF. CDR3 bases: TGTGCCAGCAGCCAAGAAAGCGGGGGGGCCTACAATGAGCAGTTCTTC.

The V and J genes are TRBV5-1 and TRBJ2-6; D is undetermined. CDR3 length: 15 amino acids. Trimming left V 5 bases short and J 0 bases short, with 9 bases between. CDR1 and CDR2 from the germline V gene are SGHRS and YFSETQ. For the CDR3, the DNA is TGCGCCAGCAGTTATCGTCTCTCTGGGGCCAACGTCCTGACTTTC. This sequence encodes CASSYRLSGANVLTF. Filled out from reference TRBV5-1 and TRBJ2-6, the complete variable domain reads KAGVTQTPRYLIKTRGQQVTLSCSPISGHRSVSWYQQTPGQGLQFLFEYFSETQRNKGNFPGRFSGRQFSNSRSEMNVSTLELGDSALYLCASSYRLSGANVLTFGAGSRLTVL.

V usage is TRBV7-3 and J usage is TRBJ1-1; 7 bases agree with TRBD1. The J segment lost 5 bases and the V segment lost 5 bases, leaving 5 bases of the junction unmatched. CDR3 size: 13 residues. The germline gives CDR1 SGHTA, CDR2 FQGTGA. CDR3 amino acids: CASSPTGETEAFF. CDR3 in DNA: TGTGCCAGCAGCCCTACAGGGGAGACTGAAGCTTTCTTT.

The chain uses TRBV4-3 and TRBJ2-5, with TRBD1 matching over 9 bases. The CDR3 covers 18 residues. After removal of 1 base from V and 3 bases from J, the junction contained 12 bases not matched to a gene. Germline V gives CDR1 LGHNA, CDR2 YSLEER. The CDR3, as DNA: TGCGCCAGCAGCCAAGCTCGTTCCGGGACAGGGCCTAAAGAGACCCAGTACTTC. Protein product: CASSQARSGTGPKETQYF.

The genes are TRBV6-5 and TRBJ1-2; no firm D call. The V end was cut by 6 bases, the J end by 4 bases, with 12 bases between. The length of the CDR3 is 13 residues. CDR1 is MNHEY and CDR2 is SVGAGI in the germline V gene. CDR3 sequence: CASSDVGFYGYTF. CDR3 DNA sequence: TGTGCCAGCAGCGACGTGGGGTTCTATGGCTACACCTTC.